This is a list of T cell receptor beta chains from one sample in a study of OX40 agonist ivuxolimab in advanced cancers. Profiling relied on immunoSEQ multiplex PCR, and the TCRdb table lists in-frame clones only, not all of them. The repertoire includes nearly 110,000 clones, approximately 90% of them detected once, and about 1.2% sits in the top ten. The sequences come from CD4+ or CD8+ T cells sorted from blood, collected in a trial of the OX40 agonist ivuxolimab. Receptor source: an adult with an advanced solid tumor such as melanoma, head and neck, liver or kidney cancer. CDR3s include the opening cysteine and the closing phenylalanine or tryptophan. A D gene is named only where the DNA matches it firmly. Only part of the rows carry a size: once, few, many, or a class if the clone is expanded.

TRBV7-2,TRBD2,NA,TRBJ2-1,CASSTRGTSGYNEQFF,TGTGCCAGCAGCACCCGCGGGACTAGCGGTTACAATGAGCAGTTCTTC
TRBV4-2,NA,NA,TRBJ2-3,CASSQDGRGGPDTQYF,TGTGCCAGCAGCCAAGATGGCAGGGGGGGCCCAGATACGCAGTATTTT
TRBV4-1,TRBD2,NA,TRBJ2-3,CASSQDNTQAGRVDTQYF,TGCGCCAGCAGCCAAGATAATACCCAAGCGGGACGCGTAGATACGCAGTATTTT
TRBV6-6,TRBD1,NA,TRBJ1-6,CASSYTQQGEYLHF,TGTGCCAGCAGTTACACTCAACAGGGGGAATATCTCCACTTT
TRBV4-1,NA,NA,TRBJ2-1,CASSRQEFYNEQFF,TGCGCCAGCAGCCGACAGGAGTTCTACAATGAGCAGTTCTTC
TRBV30,TRBD1,once,TRBJ1-3,CAWSVQGGNTIYF,TGTGCCTGGAGTGTACAGGGGGGGAACACCATATATTTT
TRBV28,TRBD1,NA,TRBJ2-7,CASSLRNLGGLHEQYF,TGTGCCAGCAGTTTAAGGAATTTAGGGGGCCTCCACGAGCAGTACTTC
TRBV7-3,TRBD2,NA,TRBJ2-1,CASSFAGADYNEQFF,TGTGCCAGCAGCTTTGCGGGAGCAGACTACAATGAGCAGTTCTTC
TRBV7-9,NA,NA,TRBJ1-1,CASSVNTEAFF,TGTGCCAGCAGCGTGAACACTGAAGCTTTCTTT
TRBV10-3,NA,NA,TRBJ1-5,CAISEGNSNQPQHF,TGTGCCATCAGTGAGGGGAATAGCAATCAGCCCCAGCATTTT
TRBV7-2,NA,NA,TRBJ1-1,CASSARRGRGTEAFF,TGTGCCAGCAGCGCCCGAAGGGGGAGGGGCACTGAAGCTTTCTTT
TRBV11-3,TRBD2,once,TRBJ2-1,CASSLLETSGRSEQFF,TGTGCCAGCAGCTTACTCGAGACTAGCGGGAGGAGTGAGCAGTTCTTC
TRBV7-2,TRBD1,NA,TRBJ1-3,CASSPGQGTTIYF,TGTGCCAGCAGCCCAGGACAGGGTACCACCATATATTTT
TRBV6-5,NA,NA,TRBJ1-6,CASSYARVTRNSPLHF,TGTGCCAGCAGTTACGCCAGGGTTACGCGCAATTCACCCCTCCACTTT
TRBV5-6,NA,NA,TRBJ1-5,CASSLFSIYNQPQHF,TGTGCCAGCAGCTTGTTCAGTATCTACAATCAGCCCCAGCATTTT
TRBV7-2,NA,once,TRBJ1-5,CASSLDRFQPQHF,TGTGCCAGCAGCTTAGACAGGTTCCAGCCCCAGCATTTT
TRBV21-1,NA,NA,TRBJ2-6,CASSKDFGQGGSGANVLTF,TGTGCCAGCAGCAAAGACTTCGGGCAGGGAGGCTCTGGGGCCAACGTCCTGACTTTC
TRBV6-4,TRBD1,NA,TRBJ1-2,CASSPGTGLYGYTF,TGTGCCAGCTCCCCCGGGACAGGGCTGTATGGCTACACCTTC
TRBV6-5,TRBD1,NA,TRBJ2-5,CASSLRGRETQYF,TGTGCCAGCAGCCTCAGGGGGCGGGAGACCCAGTACTTC
TRBV5-1,NA,once,TRBJ2-2,CASRPPGLPTGELFF,TGCGCCAGCAGGCCTCCGGGACTCCCCACCGGGGAGCTGTTTTTT
TRBV6-6,NA,NA,TRBJ2-7,CASSPGHSSSYEQYF,TGTGCCAGCAGCCCGGGACACTCGAGCTCCTACGAGCAGTACTTC
TRBV7-2,NA,NA,TRBJ1-6,CASSFGYNSPLHF,TGTGCCAGCAGCTTTGGCTATAATTCACCCCTCCACTTT
TRBV11-2,NA,NA,TRBJ1-4,CASTLNEKLFF,TGTGCCAGCACCCTTAATGAAAAACTGTTTTTT
TRBV9,NA,NA,TRBJ1-2,CASNPGQRWGNYGYTF,TGTGCCAGCAATCCGGGACAAAGGTGGGGTAACTATGGCTACACCTTC
TRBV10-1,TRBD1,NA,TRBJ2-7,CASSGGRQGYEQYF,TGCGCCAGCAGTGGGGGGAGACAGGGGTACGAGCAGTACTTC
TRBV10-3,NA,NA,TRBJ1-2,CATRPAGFYGYTF,TGTGCCACCCGCCCGGCAGGGTTTTATGGCTACACCTTC
TRBV6-5,NA,NA,TRBJ1-1,CASSYFSPGNTEAFF,TGTGCCAGCAGTTACTTTTCCCCCGGGAACACTGAAGCTTTCTTT